This TCR beta chain was recovered during a study of OX40 agonist ivuxolimab in advanced cancers. General study results and limits: Low normalized clonal expansion also occurred in some nonresponding patients.

Individuals having autoimmune disease history or systemic immunosuppression were not enrolled. As to this clone: Its antigen is undetermined.

Sequenced by immunoSEQ multiplex PCR; TCRdb stores in-frame clones only, minus some. The table lists about 64,000 clones, approximately 88% of them singletons. There are 14 residues in the CDR3. In germline, CDR1 is SGHNT, CDR2 YENEEA. J gave up 1 base and V 5 bases, and 3 bases lay outside the gene matches. The J gene is TRBJ2-7, the V gene TRBV11-3, with 9 bases that match TRBD1. Sequenced material: CD4+ or CD8+ T cells sorted from blood, taken in a trial of the OX40 agonist ivuxolimab. This TCR was sampled from an adult with an advanced solid tumor such as melanoma, head and neck, liver or kidney cancer. The CDR3 sequence is CASSTGQGSYEQYF. CDR3 bases: TGTGCCAGCAGCACGGGACAGGGTTCCTACGAGCAGTACTTC.